This TCR beta chain was profiled in a study of blood T cell repertoires in COVID-19. Background on the study: Samples of COVID-19 (acute and convalescent) were obtained from the United States, Italy and Spain. PBMCs, B-cell-depleted T cells, or T cells provided the cDNA or gDNA that made up the material.

Per germline, CDR1 MNHNY and CDR2 SVGAGI (reference sequence). This CDR3 spans 15 amino acids. Trimming cost V 6 bases and J 0 bases, with 13 bases left between them. In the study's own analysis: Researchers report that nucleated cell counts were estimated from reference gene primer amplification. Method: immunoSEQ multiplex PCR; TCRdb's copy keeps in-frame clones and lacks some. V, J and clone size derive from that table, while D and trimming were established from the DNA sequence. The data show 65,000 to 90,000 clones, 79% seen once. The sequence derives from a man in his sixties with active or convalescent COVID-19. The chain employs TRBV6-6 and TRBJ2-3; D is unclear. Sequencing was carried out using peripheral blood. The CDR3, as DNA: TGTGCCAGCAGAATAAGCGCCCCTAGCACAGATACGCAGTATTTT. It codes for CASRISAPSTDTQYF.